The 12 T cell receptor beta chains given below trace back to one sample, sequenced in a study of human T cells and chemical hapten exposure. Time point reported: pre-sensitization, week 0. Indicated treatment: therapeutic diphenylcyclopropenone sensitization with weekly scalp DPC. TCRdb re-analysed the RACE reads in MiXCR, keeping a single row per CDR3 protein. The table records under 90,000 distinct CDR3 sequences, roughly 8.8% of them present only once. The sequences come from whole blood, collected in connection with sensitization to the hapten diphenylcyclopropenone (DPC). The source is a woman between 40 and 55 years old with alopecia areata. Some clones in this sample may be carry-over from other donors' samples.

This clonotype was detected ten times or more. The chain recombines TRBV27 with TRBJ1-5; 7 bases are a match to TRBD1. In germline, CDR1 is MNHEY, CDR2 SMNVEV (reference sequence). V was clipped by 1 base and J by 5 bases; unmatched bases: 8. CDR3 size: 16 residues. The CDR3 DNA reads TGTGCCAGCAGTTTATGGCCACTAACAGGGGATCAGCCCCAGCATTTT. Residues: CASSLWPLTGDQPQHF.

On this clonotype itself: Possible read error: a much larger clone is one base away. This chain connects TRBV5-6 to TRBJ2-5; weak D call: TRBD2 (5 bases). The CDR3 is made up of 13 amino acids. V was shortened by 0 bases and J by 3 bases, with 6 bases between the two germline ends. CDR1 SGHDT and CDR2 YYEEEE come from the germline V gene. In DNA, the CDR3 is TGTGCCAGCAGCTTGGACGGGGAAGAGACCCAGTACTTC. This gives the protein CASSLDGEETQYF.

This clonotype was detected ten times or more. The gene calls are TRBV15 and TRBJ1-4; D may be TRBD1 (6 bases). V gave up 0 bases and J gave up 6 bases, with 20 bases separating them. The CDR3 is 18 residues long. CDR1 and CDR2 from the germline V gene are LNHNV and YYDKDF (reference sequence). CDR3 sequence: CATSRDSQGRPRYEKLFF. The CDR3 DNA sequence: TGTGCCACCAGCAGAGATTCCCAGGGGCGACCCCGATATGAAAAACTGTTTTTT.

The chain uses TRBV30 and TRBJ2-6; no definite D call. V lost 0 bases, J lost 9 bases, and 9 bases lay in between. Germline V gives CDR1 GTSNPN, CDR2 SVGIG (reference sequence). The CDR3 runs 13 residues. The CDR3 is CAWSVSRFNVLTF. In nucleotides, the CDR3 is TGTGCCTGGAGTGTATCGAGATTCAACGTCCTGACTTTC.

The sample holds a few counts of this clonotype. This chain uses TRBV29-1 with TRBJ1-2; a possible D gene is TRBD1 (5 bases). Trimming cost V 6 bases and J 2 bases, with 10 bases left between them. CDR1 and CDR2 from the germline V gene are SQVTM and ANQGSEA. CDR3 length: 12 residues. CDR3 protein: CSVTDGNYGYTF. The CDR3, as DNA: TGCAGCGTGACAGACGGGAACTATGGCTACACCTTC.

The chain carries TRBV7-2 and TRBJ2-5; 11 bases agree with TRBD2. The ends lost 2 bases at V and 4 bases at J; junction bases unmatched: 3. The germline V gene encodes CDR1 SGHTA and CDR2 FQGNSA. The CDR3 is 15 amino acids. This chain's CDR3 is CASSLPTSGVETQYF. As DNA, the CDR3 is TGTGCCAGCAGCTTACCGACTAGCGGGGTAGAGACCCAGTACTTC.

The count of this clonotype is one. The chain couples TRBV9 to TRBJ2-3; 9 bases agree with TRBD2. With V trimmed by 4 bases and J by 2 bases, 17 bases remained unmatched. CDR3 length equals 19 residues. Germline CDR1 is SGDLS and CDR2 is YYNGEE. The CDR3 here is CASSPTPSLGGGATDTQYF. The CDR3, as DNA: TGTGCCAGCAGCCCAACCCCCTCCCTGGGCGGGGGGGCCACAGATACGCAGTATTTT.

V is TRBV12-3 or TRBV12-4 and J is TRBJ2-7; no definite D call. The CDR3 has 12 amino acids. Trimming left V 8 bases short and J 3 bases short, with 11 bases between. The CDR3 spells CASGPVSYEQYF. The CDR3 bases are TGTGCCAGCGGTCCAGTCAGCTACGAGCAGTACTTC.

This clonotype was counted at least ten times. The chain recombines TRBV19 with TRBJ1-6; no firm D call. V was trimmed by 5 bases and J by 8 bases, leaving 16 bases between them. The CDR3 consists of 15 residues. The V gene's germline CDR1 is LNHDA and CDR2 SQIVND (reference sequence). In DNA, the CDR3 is TGTGCCAGTAGTCACCCCGGACCTTTGGATTCACCCCTCCACTTT. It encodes CASSHPGPLDSPLHF.

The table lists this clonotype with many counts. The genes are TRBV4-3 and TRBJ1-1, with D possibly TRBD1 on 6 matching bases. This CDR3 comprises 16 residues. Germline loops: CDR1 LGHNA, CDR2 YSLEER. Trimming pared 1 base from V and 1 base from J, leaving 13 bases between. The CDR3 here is CASSQGSGQRNTEAFF. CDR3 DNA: TGCGCCAGCAGCCAAGGTTCCGGACAGAGGAACACTGAAGCTTTCTTT.

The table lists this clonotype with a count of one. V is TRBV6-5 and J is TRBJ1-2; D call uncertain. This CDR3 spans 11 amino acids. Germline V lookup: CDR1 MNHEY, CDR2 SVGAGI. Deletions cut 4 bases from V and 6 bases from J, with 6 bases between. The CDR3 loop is CASSSPNGYTF. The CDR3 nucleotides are TGTGCCAGCAGTTCCCCTAATGGCTACACCTTC.

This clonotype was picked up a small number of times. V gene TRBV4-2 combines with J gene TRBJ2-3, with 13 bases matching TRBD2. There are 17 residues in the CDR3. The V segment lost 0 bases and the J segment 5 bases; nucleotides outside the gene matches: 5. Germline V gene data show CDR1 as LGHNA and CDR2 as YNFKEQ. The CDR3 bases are TGTGCCAGCAGCCAAGAAACTAGCGGGGGGGCTAGAGATACGCAGTATTTT. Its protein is CASSQETSGGARDTQYF.